A single sample gave rise to the 20 T cell receptor beta chains below, sequenced in a study of blood T cell repertoires in COVID-19. Only in-frame clones appear in the TCRdb table, and some are missing; sequencing was by immunoSEQ multiplex PCR. This table holds over 20,000 clones, roughly nine tenths found once. The sample comprised peripheral blood. All receptors come from a human donor in a cohort sampled during active COVID-19.

The CDR3 DNA is TGTGCCAGCAGCCGCACAGGGGGCGGTAATTCACCCCTCCACTTT. Translated, it gives CASSRTGGGNSPLHF. This chain connects TRBV5-4 to TRBJ1-6, with 9 positions matching TRBD1. The CDR3 length is 15 residues. The V gene end was trimmed by 4 bases and the J gene end by 6 bases; junction bases not matched to a gene: 5. Germline assignment: CDR1 SGHNT and CDR2 YYREEE (reference sequence).

The chain carries TRBV5-1 and TRBJ2-1; the D gene is possibly TRBD2 (6 bases). CDR1 and CDR2 from the germline V gene are SGHRS and YFSETQ. V lost 0 bases and J 0 bases, leaving 7 bases between the germline ends. The CDR3 contains 15 residues. The CDR3 nucleotides are TGCGCCAGCAGCTTGGGCGGGAACTCCTACAATGAGCAGTTCTTC. Translation gives CASSLGGNSYNEQFF.

The chain has TRBV5-1 and TRBJ2-3; 11 bases fit TRBD2. The CDR3 extends over 15 amino acids. Germline V gene data show CDR1 as SGHRS and CDR2 as YFSETQ. Losses at the gene ends were 4 bases for V and 4 bases for J; bases not matched to a gene: 5. The CDR3 reads CASSQTSGKADTQYF. The CDR3 coding sequence is TGCGCCAGCAGCCAGACTAGCGGGAAGGCAGATACGCAGTATTTT.

This rearrangement joins TRBV14 to TRBJ2-1, with 8 bases lining up with TRBD2. CDR3 size: 13 residues. From germline, CDR1 is SGHDN and CDR2 FVKESK. J was trimmed by 6 bases and V by 4 bases; bases with no gene match: 2. Here the CDR3 DNA reads TGTGCCAGCAGCCTCACTAGCGGCAATGAGCAGTTCTTC. This encodes CASSLTSGNEQFF.

The chain has TRBV27 and TRBJ2-7; no reliable D call. The V end lost 6 bases, the J end lost 5 bases, and 2 bases lay between the germline ends. The CDR3 totals 9 residues. Germline CDR1 is MNHEY and CDR2 is SMNVEV (reference sequence). This CDR3 reads CASSDEQYF. The CDR3 DNA is TGTGCCAGCAGCGACGAGCAGTACTTC.

V gene TRBV6-5 combines with J gene TRBJ2-5; D perhaps matches TRBD2 (6 bases). This CDR3 region has 12 residues. Germline V gene sequence: CDR1 MNHEY, CDR2 SVGAGI. With 8 bases removed from V and 5 bases from J, the gap between germline ends came to 12 bases. The CDR3 sequence is CASGSGFETQYF. The CDR3 DNA reads as TGTGCCAGCGGTAGCGGTTTTGAGACCCAGTACTTC.

V is TRBV13 and J is TRBJ1-1, with D perhaps matching TRBD1 (5 bases). Trimming stripped 0 bases from V and 5 bases from J, with 10 bases between. CDR3 length equals 14 residues. The V gene's germline CDR1 is PRHDT and CDR2 FYEKMQ (reference sequence). CDR3 DNA: TGTGCCAGCAGCTTAGGAGGGGTTGGGACTGAAGCTTTCTTT. Residues: CASSLGGVGTEAFF.

The rearrangement joins TRBV2 to TRBJ2-2; 11 bases are shared with TRBD1. Germline V gives CDR1 SNHLY, CDR2 FYNNEI. V trimming: 6 bases; J trimming: 6 bases; junction bases outside the gene matches: 3. This CDR3 region has 14 residues. This chain's CDR3 is CASRGTGGSGELFF. The CDR3 coding sequence is TGTGCCAGCAGAGGGACAGGGGGATCCGGGGAGCTGTTTTTT.

This sequence joins TRBV19 and TRBJ1-5; D unresolved. The CDR3 totals 12 residues. V lost 7 bases, J lost 2 bases, and 6 bases lay in between. Per the germline V gene, CDR1 is LNHDA and CDR2 is SQIVND (reference sequence). The CDR3 coding sequence is TGTGCCAGTACTACCGGCAATCAGCCCCAGCATTTT. Its protein product is CASTTGNQPQHF.

This clone was seen more than once but under ten times. J is TRBJ2-7 and V is TRBV30; 11 nucleotides match TRBD2. The CDR3 length is 16 residues. Germline CDR1 GTSNPN, CDR2 SVGIG (reference sequence). V dropped 2 bases and J dropped 3; count of bases not matched to a gene: 9. The CDR3 DNA reads TGTGCCTGGAGTCGCTCCTGGGGACTAGCGGTCTACGAGCAGTACTTC. This gives the protein CAWSRSWGLAVYEQYF.

The chain links TRBV7-9 to TRBJ2-1, with TRBD2 identical over 13 bases. CDR1 and CDR2 from the germline V gene are SEHNR and FQNEAQ (reference sequence). The CDR3 has 14 residues. The V segment lost 8 bases and the J segment 9 bases; nucleotides outside the gene matches: 7. Written as DNA, the CDR3 is TGTGCCAGCGGACTAGCGGGAGCCGGGGGTGAGCAGTTCTTC. The encoded protein is CASGLAGAGGEQFF.

This chain links TRBV9 with TRBJ1-1; TRBD1 aligns across 8 bases. The junction had 5 bases not matched to a gene; V was cut back by 0 bases and J by 4 bases. Germline loops: CDR1 SGDLS, CDR2 YYNGEE. CDR3 size: 15 residues. The CDR3 region is CASSVGHTGGTEAFF. CDR3 nucleotides: TGTGCCAGCAGCGTAGGGCACACAGGGGGCACTGAAGCTTTCTTT.

The V and J genes are TRBV7-3 and TRBJ2-2, with 16 bases identical to TRBD2. Trimming cost V 3 bases and J 6 bases; bases outside gene matches: 1. Germline CDR1 and CDR2: SGHTA and FQGTGA. This CDR3 has 16 amino acids. Here the CDR3 reads CASSLGTSGRAGELFF. Written as DNA, the CDR3 is TGTGCCAGCAGCTTGGGGACTAGCGGGAGGGCCGGGGAGCTGTTTTTT.

This sequence joins TRBV5-6 and TRBJ2-1, with a possible D match to TRBD2 (6 bases). Trimming stripped 4 bases from V and 3 bases from J, with 14 bases between. Germline V gene sequence: CDR1 SGHDT, CDR2 YYEEEE. This CDR3 comprises 15 residues. In DNA, the CDR3 is TGTGCCAGCAGCATCCGCGGACTATTCTACAATGAGCAGTTCTTC. Protein: CASSIRGLFYNEQFF.

The chain uses TRBV7-9 and TRBJ1-2; no clear D. The germline V and J ends were trimmed by 4 bases and 4 bases, with 4 bases remaining between them. CDR1 is SEHNR, CDR2 FQNEAQ, per germline (reference sequence). The CDR3 covers 11 residues. Written as DNA, the CDR3 is TGTGCCAGCAGCTCCAGCTATGGCTACACCTTC. Its translation: CASSSSYGYTF.

CDR3 sequence: CASSPGLAGGRNTGELFF. CDR3 coding DNA: TGTGCCAGCAGTCCGGGACTAGCGGGAGGGCGGAACACCGGGGAGCTGTTTTTT. V gene TRBV2 combines with J gene TRBJ2-2; 16 bases are shared with TRBD2. The CDR3 totals 18 residues. Germline loops: CDR1 SNHLY, CDR2 FYNNEI. V shed 5 bases and J 1 base; nucleotides not matched to a gene: 4.

The rearrangement uses TRBV5-5 and TRBJ2-7, with D tentatively TRBD1 (5 bases). This CDR3 comprises 13 residues. CDR1 and CDR2 from the germline V gene are SGHKS and YYEKEE (reference sequence). V was clipped by 0 bases and J by 2 bases, with 6 bases between them. DNA for the CDR3: TGTGCCAGCAGCTTGGGCAGGGCCTACGAGCAGTACTTC. Translating gives CASSLGRAYEQYF.

The chain combines TRBV19 with TRBJ1-2; D not certain. This CDR3 is 13 amino acids long. CDR1 and CDR2 from the germline V gene are LNHDA and SQIVND (reference sequence). Trimming took 3 bases from V and 4 from J, leaving 9 bases between them. The CDR3 loop is CASSINSLYGYTF. In nucleotides, the CDR3 is TGTGCCAGTAGTATTAACAGCCTCTATGGCTACACCTTC.

The V call is TRBV5-1, the J call TRBJ1-1; D remains unclear. Germline CDR1 SGHRS, CDR2 YFSETQ. V lost 4 bases and J lost 2, with 12 bases in between. The CDR3 contains 14 residues. In nucleotides, the CDR3 is TGCGCCAGCAGCAGACTCCGGGGTAACACTGAAGCTTTCTTT. Translating gives CASSRLRGNTEAFF.

The chain combines TRBV13 with TRBJ2-2; 8 bases agree with TRBD1. Losses at the gene ends were 4 bases for V and 7 bases for J; bases not matched to a gene: 8. This CDR3 spans 15 amino acids. Germline V CDR1 and CDR2: PRHDT, FYEKMQ (reference sequence). CDR3 sequence reads: CASSSGQGNIGELFF. The CDR3 DNA follows: TGTGCCAGCAGCTCCGGACAGGGAAATATCGGGGAGCTGTTTTTT.